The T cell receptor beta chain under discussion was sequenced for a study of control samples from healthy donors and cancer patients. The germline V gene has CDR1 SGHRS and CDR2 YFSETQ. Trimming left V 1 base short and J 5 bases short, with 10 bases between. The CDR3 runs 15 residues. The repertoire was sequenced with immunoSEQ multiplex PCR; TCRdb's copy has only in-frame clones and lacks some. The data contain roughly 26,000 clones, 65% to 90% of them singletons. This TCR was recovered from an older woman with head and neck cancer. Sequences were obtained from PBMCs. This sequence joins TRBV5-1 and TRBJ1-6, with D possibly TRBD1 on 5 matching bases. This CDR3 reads CASSLWDGDNSPLHF. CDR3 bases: TGCGCCAGCAGCTTGTGGGACGGAGATAATTCACCCCTCCACTTT.